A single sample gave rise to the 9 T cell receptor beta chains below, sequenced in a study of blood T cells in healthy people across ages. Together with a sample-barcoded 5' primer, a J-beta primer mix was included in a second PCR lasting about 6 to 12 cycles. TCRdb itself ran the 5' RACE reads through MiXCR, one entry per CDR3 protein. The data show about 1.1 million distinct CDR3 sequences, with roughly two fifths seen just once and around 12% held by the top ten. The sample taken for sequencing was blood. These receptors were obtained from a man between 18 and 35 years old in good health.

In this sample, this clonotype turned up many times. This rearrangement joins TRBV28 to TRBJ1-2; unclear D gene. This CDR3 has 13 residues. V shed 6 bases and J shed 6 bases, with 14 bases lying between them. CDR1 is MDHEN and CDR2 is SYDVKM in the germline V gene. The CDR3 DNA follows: TGTGCCAGCAGGACCACGGGCGGGGATGGCTACACCTTC. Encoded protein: CASRTTGGDGYTF.

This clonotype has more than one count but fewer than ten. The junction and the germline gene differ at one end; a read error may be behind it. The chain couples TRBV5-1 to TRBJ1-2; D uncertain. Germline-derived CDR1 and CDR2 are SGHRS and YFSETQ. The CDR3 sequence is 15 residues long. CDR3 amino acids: CASRLGSSGDYGYTF. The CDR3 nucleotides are TGCGCCAGCAGATTGGGGTCGTCCGGGGACTATGGCTACACCTTC.

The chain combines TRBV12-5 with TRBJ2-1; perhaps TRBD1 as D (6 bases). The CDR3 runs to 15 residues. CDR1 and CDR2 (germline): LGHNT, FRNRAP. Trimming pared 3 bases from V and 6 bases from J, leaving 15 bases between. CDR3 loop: CASGLSAGDRNEQFF. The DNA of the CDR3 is TGTGCTAGTGGTTTATCGGCAGGGGATCGCAATGAGCAGTTCTTC.

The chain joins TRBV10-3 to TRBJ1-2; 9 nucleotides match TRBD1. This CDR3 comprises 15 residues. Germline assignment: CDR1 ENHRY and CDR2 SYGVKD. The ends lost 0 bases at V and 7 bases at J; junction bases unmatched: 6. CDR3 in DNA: TGTGCCATCAGTGAGTCGACCGGGACAGGGTTTGGCTACACCTTC. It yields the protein CAISESTGTGFGYTF.

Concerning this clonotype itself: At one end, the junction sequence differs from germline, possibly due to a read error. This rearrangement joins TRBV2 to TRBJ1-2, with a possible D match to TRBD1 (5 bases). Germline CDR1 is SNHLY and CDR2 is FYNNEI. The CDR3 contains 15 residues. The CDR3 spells CASRLVAAGDSGHTF. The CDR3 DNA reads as TGTGCCAGCAGACTCGTGGCCGCGGGGGATAGTGGCCACACCTTC.

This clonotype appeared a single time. CDR3 sequence (DNA): TGCGCCAGCAGCCTAGAGCGGGGGTCAAGGGATACGCAGTATTTT. This sequence encodes CASSLERGSRDTQYF. V usage is TRBV5-1 and J usage is TRBJ2-3, with TRBD2 identical over 8 bases. The CDR3 has 15 residues. The trim removed 4 bases at V and 6 bases at J, leaving 10 bases unmatched. Germline V gene sequence: CDR1 SGHRS, CDR2 YFSETQ.

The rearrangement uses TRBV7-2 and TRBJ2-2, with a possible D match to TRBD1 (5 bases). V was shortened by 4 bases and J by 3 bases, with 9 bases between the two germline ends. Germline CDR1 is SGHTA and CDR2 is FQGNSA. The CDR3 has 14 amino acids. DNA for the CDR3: TGTGCCAGCAGCTCCCGGACACACACCGGGGAGCTGTTTTTT. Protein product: CASSSRTHTGELFF.

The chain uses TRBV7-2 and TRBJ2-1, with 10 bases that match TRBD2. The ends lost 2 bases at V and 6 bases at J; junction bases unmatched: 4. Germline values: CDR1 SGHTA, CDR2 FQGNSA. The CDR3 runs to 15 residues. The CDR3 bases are TGTGCCAGCAGCTTAAAGCGGGGGGGTGGCAATGAGCAGTTCTTC. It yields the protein CASSLKRGGGNEQFF.

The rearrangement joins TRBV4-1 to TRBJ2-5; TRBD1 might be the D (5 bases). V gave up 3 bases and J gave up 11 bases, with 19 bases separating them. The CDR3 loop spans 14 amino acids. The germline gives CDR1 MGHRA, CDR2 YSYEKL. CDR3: CASSQLGVRNEQYF. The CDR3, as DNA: TGCGCCAGCAGCCAGCTAGGGGTTCGCAATGAGCAGTACTTC.